These 29 T cell receptor beta chains share one sample of origin, sequenced in a study of T cells in Graves' hyperthyroidism and ophthalmopathy. Researchers amplified the TCR beta CDR3 regions from RNA transcripts. Using the HTBI primer set, a first-round RT-PCR was run on the TCR CDR3. Via MiXCR, TCRdb re-called the multiplex PCR reads, giving one row per CDR3 protein. The sample yields 350,000 to 500,000 distinct CDR3 sequences, 12% to 15% seen once. Sequenced sample: blood. These receptors came from a woman under 30 with Graves' hyperthyroidism.

This clonotype was detected ten times or more. The rearrangement joins TRBV2 to TRBJ1-4, with no clear D. Germline loops: CDR1 SNHLY, CDR2 FYNNEI. Trimming removed 3 bases from V and 6 bases from J, with 11 bases in between. This CDR3 comprises 14 residues. For the CDR3, the DNA is TGTGCCAGCAGTGATCCGTCAGCGGATGAAAAACTGTTTTTT. This translates into CASSDPSADEKLFF.

Concerning this clonotype itself: Possible read error: a much larger clone is one base away. Without the conserved terminal phenylalanine or tryptophan, this CDR3 likely stems from a read error. The chain uses TRBV28 and TRBJ2-1; D is ambiguous. Trimming pared 1 base from V and 5 bases from J, leaving 6 bases between. In germline, CDR1 is MDHEN, CDR2 SYDVKM. This CDR3 has 13 amino acids. The CDR3 coding sequence is TGTGCCAGCAGTTTATTAGTCCACAATGAGCAGTTCTCC. This sequence encodes CASSLLVHNEQFS.

This clonotype was seen a handful of times. The DNA of the CDR3 is TGTGCCAGCAGCTTTTCCCGGGACAGAAACTATGGCTACACCTTC. As protein: CASSFSRDRNYGYTF. The V gene is TRBV7-2, the J gene TRBJ1-2; TRBD1 matches at 7 bases. The CDR3 is made up of 15 amino acids. CDR1 is SGHTA and CDR2 is FQGNSA in the germline V gene. With V trimmed by 3 bases and J by 2 bases, 6 bases remained unmatched.

The CDR3: CSVEDRLAKNIQYF. CDR3 nucleotides: TGCAGCGTTGAAGATCGCCTAGCCAAAAACATTCAGTACTTC. The chain employs TRBV29-1 and TRBJ2-4, with D unclear. CDR3 size: 14 residues. Germline CDR1 SQVTM, CDR2 ANQGSEA. V lost 0 bases, J lost 0 bases, and 6 bases lay in between.

In DNA, the CDR3 is TGCGCCAGCAGCCAAGAGAGGCGCCGAGACACTGAAGCTTTCTTT. Translating it yields CASSQERRRDTEAFF. The J gene is TRBJ1-1, the V gene TRBV4-3; no clear D. The V and J ends lost 0 bases and 3 bases respectively, with 11 bases between them. CDR1 is LGHNA, CDR2 YSLEER, per germline. CDR3 length equals 15 residues.

The table lists this clonotype with many counts. The chain carries TRBV20-1 and TRBJ2-1; 12 bases are shared with TRBD2. CDR1 is DFQATT, CDR2 SNEGSKA, per germline (reference sequence). V was clipped by 6 bases and J by 4 bases; unmatched bases: 22. The CDR3 loop spans 20 amino acids. The CDR3 DNA reads as TGCAGTGCCACCCGTCCCAGCGTTGGAGCTAGCGGGAGGGCTTACAATGAGCAGTTCTTC. Translating it yields CSATRPSVGASGRAYNEQFF.

The CDR3 is CASSLDGTYTQYF. The CDR3 nucleotides are TGCGCCAGCAGCTTGGACGGGACCTATACGCAGTATTTT. The V and J genes are TRBV5-1 and TRBJ2-3; D may match TRBD1 or TRBD2 (5 bases each). Germline CDR1 is SGHRS and CDR2 is YFSETQ. V gave up 0 bases and J gave up 7 bases, with 9 bases separating them. This CDR3 is built from 13 residues.

This clonotype was seen at least ten times. The chain joins TRBV20-1 to TRBJ1-2; D unclear. The CDR3 runs 11 residues. Trimming cost V 3 bases and J 3 bases, with 5 bases left between them. CDR1 and CDR2 (germline): DFQATT, SNEGSKA (reference sequence). CDR3 amino acids: CSASGDYGYTF. CDR3 coding DNA: TGCAGTGCTAGTGGCGACTATGGCTACACCTTC.

V is TRBV10-2 and J is TRBJ2-7; D call uncertain. The CDR3 totals 16 residues. Trimming stripped 2 bases from V and 3 bases from J, with 17 bases between. The germline gives CDR1 WSHSY, CDR2 SAAADI. The CDR3 DNA reads as TGCGCCAGCAGTGAGGTCTCAAGAAAGTTCGTCTACGAGCAGTACTTC. This sequence encodes CASSEVSRKFVYEQYF.

CDR3 residues: CASRGGGHTGELFF. Written as DNA, the CDR3 is TGTGCCAGCAGGGGCGGGGGGCACACCGGGGAGCTGTTTTTT. The chain carries TRBV6-1 and TRBJ2-2; 8 nucleotides align to TRBD2. The CDR3 runs 14 residues. V shed 6 bases, J shed 3 bases, and the junction held 3 bases outside the gene matches. The germline CDR1 and CDR2 sequences are MNHNS and SASEGT.

V is TRBV15 and J is TRBJ2-2; D gene unclear. V was trimmed by 5 bases and J by 3 bases, leaving 10 bases between them. This CDR3 has 14 residues. CDR1 and CDR2 from the germline V gene are LNHNV and YYDKDF (reference sequence). CDR3: CATSPRRHTGELFF. The CDR3, as DNA: TGTGCCACCAGCCCGAGACGTCACACCGGGGAGCTGTTTTTT.

At least ten counts were recorded for this clonotype. The chain joins TRBV5-1 to TRBJ2-2; D is perhaps TRBD1 (6 bases). This CDR3 is 15 amino acids long. V lost 4 bases and J lost 2, with 12 bases in between. CDR1 and CDR2 from the germline V gene are SGHRS and YFSETQ. CDR3 nucleotides: TGCGCCAGCAGCATCCGGACAGCCAACACCGGGGAGCTGTTTTTT. This translates into CASSIRTANTGELFF. The complete variable domain, with remaining parts taken from reference TRBV5-1 and TRBJ2-2, reads KAGVTQTPRYLIKTRGQQVTLSCSPISGHRSVSWYQQTPGQGLQFLFEYFSETQRNKGNFPGRFSGRQFSNSRSEMNVSTLELGDSALYLCASSIRTANTGELFFGEGSRLTVL.

This clonotype was observed at least ten times. The V call is TRBV30, the J call TRBJ2-1; 8 positions agree with TRBD2. Germline CDR1 and CDR2: GTSNPN and SVGIG (reference sequence). The ends lost 4 bases at V and 9 bases at J; junction bases unmatched: 5. The CDR3 totals 12 residues. Here the CDR3 reads CAWTGTRGEQFF. CDR3 nucleotide sequence: TGTGCCTGGACCGGGACTAGGGGTGAGCAGTTCTTC.

This clonotype was recorded many times. V gene TRBV2 combines with J gene TRBJ2-2, with D maybe TRBD2 (6 bases). The CDR3 is 15 residues long. V was pared by 4 bases and J by 3 bases, with 12 bases between. Germline V CDR1 and CDR2: SNHLY, FYNNEI. Written as DNA, the CDR3 is TGTGCCAGCAGTGGGCTAGGAGGGCACACCGGGGAGCTGTTTTTT. It specifies CASSGLGGHTGELFF.

This clonotype was recorded many times. The chain combines TRBV13 with TRBJ2-7, with TRBD1 as a possible D gene (6 bases). Trimming removed 4 bases at V and 2 bases at J, with 12 bases between. CDR1 is PRHDT and CDR2 is FYEKMQ in the germline V gene (reference sequence). This CDR3 is built from 14 residues. The CDR3 loop reads CASSYPDRTYEQYF. The CDR3 DNA reads as TGTGCCAGCAGCTACCCTGACAGGACCTACGAGCAGTACTTC.

This clonotype has ten or more counts. The chain recombines TRBV15 with TRBJ1-1; D might be TRBD1 (5 bases). The germline V gene has CDR1 LNHNV and CDR2 YYDKDF (reference sequence). Trimming took off 0 bases at V and 0 bases at J, with 14 bases between the two ends. This CDR3 is 17 amino acids long. The CDR3 is CATSREGQGEMNTEAFF. The CDR3, as DNA: TGTGCCACCAGCAGAGAAGGGCAGGGCGAGATGAACACTGAAGCTTTCTTT.

Only a few counts were recorded for this clonotype. This chain links TRBV3-1 with TRBJ2-7, with D perhaps TRBD1 (5 bases). This CDR3 is built from 13 residues. Trimming left V 5 bases short and J 5 bases short, with 13 bases between. Germline CDR1 and CDR2: LGHDT and YNNKEL (reference sequence). DNA of the CDR3: TGTGCCAGCAGCTGGGCAGGGAATAACGAGCAGTACTTC. It encodes CASSWAGNNEQYF.

The V call is TRBV5-1, the J call TRBJ1-6; the D is unclear. V lost 2 bases and J lost 14, with 14 bases in between. From germline, CDR1 is SGHRS and CDR2 YFSETQ. The CDR3 length is 13 residues. As DNA, the CDR3 is TGCGCCAGCAGCTTCGACCTTCAAACGGCCCTCCACTTT. Protein: CASSFDLQTALHF.

This clonotype was seen more than once but under ten times. The chain recombines TRBV30 with TRBJ1-5, with D possibly being TRBD1 (5 bases). The V and J ends lost 0 bases and 3 bases respectively, with 12 bases between them. This CDR3 spans 15 amino acids. Germline V gene lookup returns CDR1 GTSNPN and CDR2 SVGIG (reference sequence). In DNA, the CDR3 is TGTGCCTGGAGTGTAACAGGCGCCCCCAATCAGCCCCAGCATTTT. Its translation: CAWSVTGAPNQPQHF.

This chain links TRBV5-1 with TRBJ2-1; no clear D gene. Germline CDR1 SGHRS, CDR2 YFSETQ. Trimming stripped 0 bases from V and 5 bases from J, with 12 bases between. The CDR3 extends over 15 amino acids. The CDR3 loop is CASSLEGRQNNEQFF. CDR3 sequence (DNA): TGCGCCAGCAGCTTGGAAGGTCGGCAGAACAATGAGCAGTTCTTC.

This clonotype occurred a few times. The rearrangement uses TRBV7-8 and TRBJ1-3; D not resolved. V lost 2 bases and J 0 bases, leaving 11 bases between the germline ends. The CDR3 consists of 16 residues. The germline V gene encodes CDR1 SGHVS and CDR2 FQNEAQ. CDR3 nucleotides: TGTGCCAGCAGCTTATTACGAGACAACTCTGGAAACACCATATATTTT. Translated: CASSLLRDNSGNTIYF.

This clonotype has a handful of counts. The rearrangement links TRBV5-5 to TRBJ2-2; D may match TRBD1 or TRBD2 (6 bases each). The CDR3 is 16 amino acids. Looked up from germline, CDR1 is SGHKS and CDR2 is YYEKEE (reference sequence). V lost 6 bases and J 1 base, leaving 16 bases between the germline ends. The CDR3 spells CASIDGGGMNTGELFF. The CDR3 DNA reads as TGTGCCAGCATCGATGGAGGGGGAATGAACACCGGGGAGCTGTTTTTT.

A word on this clonotype: The junction shows a germline mismatch at one end, possibly a read error. CDR3 DNA sequence: TGTGCCAGCAGTGAAATCGAGTCGACAGGCTCCCACGAGCAGTACTTC. Its translation: CASSEIESTGSHEQYF. The V and J genes are TRBV6-1 and TRBJ2-7, with D possibly being TRBD1 (6 bases). The CDR3 spans 16 residues. The germline gives CDR1 MNHNS, CDR2 SASEGT.

This clonotype was counted ten times or more. The chain employs TRBV28 and TRBJ1-1; D not resolved. Trimming pared 5 bases from V and 1 base from J, leaving 5 bases between. CDR1 and CDR2 from the germline V gene are MDHEN and SYDVKM. The CDR3 length is 12 residues. The CDR3, as DNA: TGTGCCAGCAGTCAGAAGAACACTGAAGCTTTCTTT. The encoded protein is CASSQKNTEAFF. Complete variable domain (other parts from reference TRBV28 and TRBJ1-1): DVKVTQSSRYLVKRTGEKVFLECVQDMDHENMFWYRQDPGLGLRLIYFSYDVKMKEKGDIPEGYSVSREKKERFSLILESASTNQTSMYLCASSQKNTEAFFGQGTRLTVV.

In its sample, this clonotype was seen many times. J is TRBJ2-2 and V is TRBV11-2; D is unclear. Trimming removed 3 bases at V and 2 bases at J, with 10 bases between. This CDR3 is 15 amino acids long. Germline-derived CDR1 and CDR2 are SGHAT and FQNNGV. CDR3 sequence: CASSFLFSNTGELFF. DNA for the CDR3: TGTGCCAGCAGCTTTTTATTTTCTAACACCGGGGAGCTGTTTTTT.

This clonotype was found a few times. The chain has TRBV4-1 and TRBJ2-3, with 7 bases that match TRBD1. The CDR3 is 15 residues long. The J segment lost 0 bases and the V segment lost 4 bases, leaving 4 bases of the junction unmatched. CDR1 is MGHRA, CDR2 YSYEKL, per germline. The CDR3 spells CASSLGQVSTDTQYF. The CDR3 nucleotides are TGCGCCAGCAGCCTCGGACAGGTTAGCACAGATACGCAGTATTTT.

About this clonotype: A much larger clone differs by one base, so this may be a read error. The V gene is TRBV30, the J gene TRBJ1-2, with 7 bases matching TRBD1. Germline V CDR1 and CDR2: GTSNPN, SVGIG (reference sequence). The CDR3 is 13 amino acids. V shed 5 bases, J shed 2 bases, and the junction held 5 bases outside the gene matches. The CDR3 DNA follows: TGTGCCTGGGGTAGGACAGGCAACTATGGCTACACCTTC. This gives the protein CAWGRTGNYGYTF.

Ten or more counts support this clonotype. V and J are TRBV12-3 or TRBV12-4 and TRBJ2-3; D uncertain. The length of the CDR3 is 12 residues. The ends were cut back, 6 bases at V and 7 bases at J, with 11 bases in the middle. The CDR3: CASSSARNTQYF. DNA for the CDR3: TGTGCCAGCAGCTCCGCCCGGAATACGCAGTATTTT.

This clonotype was observed at least ten times. V usage is TRBV5-1 and J usage is TRBJ2-7; possible D gene TRBD1, 5 bases. Trimming took 4 bases from V and 0 from J, leaving 11 bases between them. This CDR3 has 14 amino acids. The germline V gene has CDR1 SGHRS and CDR2 YFSETQ. The CDR3 spells CASSQMDTSYEQYF. For the CDR3, the DNA is TGCGCCAGCAGCCAGATGGACACCTCCTACGAGCAGTACTTC.